Each of the 17 T cell receptor beta chains below was sequenced from the same sample in a study of T-cell reconstitution after alpha-beta-depleted transplantation in children. Unique molecular identifiers were incorporated when the TCRbeta library was constructed. One entry per CDR3 protein, called by TCRdb with MiXCR from the PCR reads. The table has about a million distinct CDR3 sequences, about 30% seen once. Sequenced here: PBMCs, mostly from graft donor cells, sampled 360 days after TCRalphabeta/CD19-depleted stem cell transplant. The receptor set was obtained from a boy in the first two years of life who had a stem cell transplant for SCID, so the T cells may come from the graft donor.

There are a few counts of this clonotype. The rearrangement joins TRBV27 to TRBJ2-6, with D possibly being TRBD1 (6 bases). The V and J ends lost 5 bases and 3 bases respectively, with 14 bases between them. This CDR3 has 16 amino acids. Per the germline V gene, CDR1 is MNHEY and CDR2 is SMNVEV (reference sequence). CDR3 protein: CASSPYRVYGANVLTF. CDR3 bases: TGTGCCAGCAGTCCATACAGGGTATATGGGGCCAACGTCCTGACTTTC.

This clonotype was found a few times. The V call is TRBV25-1, the J call TRBJ1-4; D unresolved. Between the trimmed V and J ends, which lost 8 bases and 6 bases, there was a span of 13 bases. Per germline, CDR1 MGHDK and CDR2 SYGVNS. CDR3 length: 13 amino acids. As DNA, the CDR3 is TGTGCCAGCCGAGAGACTTCAGATGAAAAACTGTTTTTT. This encodes CASRETSDEKLFF. Looking up the rest from reference TRBV25-1 and TRBJ1-4 gives the full variable domain: EADIYQTPRYLVIGTGKKITLECSQTMGHDKMYWYQQDPGMELHLIHYSYGVNSTEKGDLSSESTVSRIRTEHFPLTLESARPSHTSQYLCASRETSDEKLFFGSGTQLSVL.

The J gene is TRBJ2-7, the V gene TRBV5-1, with a weak D call TRBD1 (6 bases). The CDR3 contains 15 residues. CDR1 SGHRS and CDR2 YFSETQ come from the germline V gene. V was pared by 1 base and J by 0 bases, with 11 bases between. The CDR3 spells CASSLYRGSSYEQYF. The CDR3 DNA reads TGCGCCAGCAGCTTGTATAGGGGGTCCTCCTACGAGCAGTACTTC.

The rearrangement uses TRBV6-5 and TRBJ1-2, with D maybe TRBD1 (5 bases). Germline loops: CDR1 MNHEY, CDR2 SVGAGI. The V end was cut by 7 bases, the J end by 6 bases, with 21 bases between. The CDR3 is 15 residues long. CDR3 loop: CASINQVGTADGYTF. CDR3 bases: TGTGCCAGCATTAACCAAGTCGGGACGGCGGATGGCTACACCTTC.

The table lists this clonotype with a few counts. The rearrangement joins TRBV7-3 to TRBJ2-3; 10 nucleotides align to TRBD1. The germline V gene has CDR1 SGHTA and CDR2 FQGTGA. V lost 6 bases and J lost 2; bases outside the gene matches: 5. The CDR3 consists of 15 residues. This chain's CDR3 is CASSSGQGNTDTQYF. CDR3 DNA sequence: TGTGCCAGCAGTTCGGGACAGGGGAACACAGATACGCAGTATTTT.

The sample holds a few counts of this clonotype. This chain links TRBV7-2 with TRBJ2-7; 8 bases fit TRBD1. There are 13 residues in the CDR3. With V trimmed by 4 bases and J by 3 bases, 2 bases remained unmatched. CDR1 is SGHTA, CDR2 FQGNSA, per germline. The CDR3 DNA is TGTGCCAGCAGCTCCAGGGGGCTCTACGAGCAGTACTTC. Amino acid sequence: CASSSRGLYEQYF.

The chain combines TRBV18 with TRBJ2-7; 9 bases align to TRBD1. The junction had 5 bases not matched to a gene; V was cut back by 2 bases and J by 6 bases. CDR3 length equals 14 residues. Germline V lookup: CDR1 KGHSH, CDR2 LQKENI. CDR3 DNA: TGTGCCAGCTCACCAGGGACAGGGTATCCCGAGCAGTACTTC. Its translation: CASSPGTGYPEQYF.

The table lists this clonotype with many counts. J is TRBJ2-7 and V is TRBV19; D is uncertain. CDR1 and CDR2 from the germline V gene are LNHDA and SQIVND (reference sequence). The CDR3 contains 13 residues. With 3 bases removed from V and 6 bases from J, the gap between germline ends came to 12 bases. Here the CDR3 reads CASSIKRPGEQYF. Written as DNA, the CDR3 is TGTGCCAGTAGTATTAAGAGGCCTGGCGAGCAGTACTTC.

The sample holds a few counts of this clonotype. V is TRBV12-3 or TRBV12-4 and J is TRBJ2-3, with TRBD2 matching 8 bases. CDR3 length: 14 amino acids. Trimming took 7 bases from V and 5 from J; bases not matched to a gene: 8. CDR3 coding DNA: TGTGCCAGCATTCCGACGGGGGGGCAAGATACGCAGTATTTT. Protein sequence: CASIPTGGQDTQYF.

The V call is TRBV7-3, the J call TRBJ2-1, with D perhaps given as TRBD1 or TRBD2 (5 bases each). V lost 5 bases and J 3 bases, leaving 14 bases between the germline ends. The germline V gene encodes CDR1 SGHTA and CDR2 FQGTGA. This CDR3 spans 15 amino acids. Written as DNA, the CDR3 is TGTGCCAGCAGCCCCGGGACCGGGAACTACAATGAGCAGTTCTTC. Amino acid sequence: CASSPGTGNYNEQFF.

The count of this clonotype is one. The chain couples TRBV5-1 to TRBJ2-2; D not certain. CDR3 length equals 13 residues. Germline loops: CDR1 SGHRS, CDR2 YFSETQ. V lost 7 bases and J lost 0, with 7 bases in between. The CDR3: CASLAANTGELFF. The CDR3 DNA sequence: TGCGCCAGCTTGGCAGCGAACACCGGGGAGCTGTTTTTT. The full variable domain, with the rest looked up from reference TRBV5-1 and TRBJ2-2, is KAGVTQTPRYLIKTRGQQVTLSCSPISGHRSVSWYQQTPGQGLQFLFEYFSETQRNKGNFPGRFSGRQFSNSRSEMNVSTLELGDSALYLCASLAANTGELFFGEGSRLTVL.

The chain's CDR3 is CASPKGQGDYGYTF. DNA of the CDR3: TGTGCCAGCCCCAAGGGACAGGGGGACTATGGCTACACCTTC. J is TRBJ1-2 and V is TRBV7-9; TRBD1 agrees at 11 bases. Germline V CDR1 and CDR2: SEHNR, FQNEAQ (reference sequence). V lost 8 bases, J lost 3 bases, and 5 bases stayed unmatched. This CDR3 contains 14 residues. Variable domain in full (rest from reference TRBV7-9 and TRBJ1-2): DTGVSQNPRHKITKRGQNVTFRCDPISEHNRLYWYRQTLGQGPEFLTYFQNEAQLEKSRLLSDRFSAERPKGSFSTLEIQRTEQGDSAMYLCASPKGQGDYGYTFGSGTRLTVV.

This clonotype turned up a few times. The genes are TRBV10-3 and TRBJ1-3, with D hard to call. The ends were cut back, 2 bases at V and 0 bases at J, with 5 bases in the middle. Germline V gene sequence: CDR1 ENHRY, CDR2 SYGVKD. The CDR3 length is 14 residues. The CDR3 loop reads CAISEPSSGNTIYF. The CDR3 nucleotides read TGTGCCATCAGTGAGCCCAGCTCTGGAAACACCATATATTTT.

The chain recombines TRBV25-1 with TRBJ2-7; D remains unclear. The germline V gene encodes CDR1 MGHDK and CDR2 SYGVNS. V was shortened by 3 bases and J by 4 bases, with 13 bases between the two germline ends. CDR3 length: 14 residues. In DNA, the CDR3 is TGTGCCAGCAGTGATGTGGACCTGACGTACGAGCAGTACTTC. It yields the protein CASSDVDLTYEQYF.

This clonotype was seen once. Compared with germline, one end of the junction differs, possibly owing to a read error. The chain combines TRBV14 with TRBJ2-5; no reliable D call. This CDR3 comprises 12 residues. Per germline, CDR1 SGHDN and CDR2 FVKESK. CDR3 nucleotides: TGTGCCAGCAGCGAAGAAAGACAGACCCAGTACTTC. Translation: CASSEERQTQYF. The variable domain in full, completed from reference TRBV14 and TRBJ2-5, reads EAGVTQFPSHSVIEKGQTVTLRCDPISGHDNLYWYRRVMGKEIKFLLHFVKESKQDESGMPNNRFLAERTGGTYSTLKVQPAELEDSGVYFCASSEERQTQYFGPGTRLLVL.

This clonotype was recorded a few times. The chain has TRBV4-3 and TRBJ2-7; 8 positions match TRBD1. From germline, CDR1 is LGHNA and CDR2 YSLEER. Unmatched junction bases numbered 6, after V lost 0 bases and J lost 5 bases. There are 15 residues in the CDR3. The CDR3 spells CASSQERRGQNEQYF. In DNA, the CDR3 is TGCGCCAGCAGCCAAGAGCGCAGGGGGCAAAACGAGCAGTACTTC.

This clonotype was seen a few times. The CDR3 DNA sequence: TGTGCCATCAGCCGGGACCGAGATAATGAGCAGTTCTTC. Amino acids: CAISRDRDNEQFF. This chain uses TRBV10-3 with TRBJ2-1; TRBD1 or TRBD2 may be the D gene (5 bases each). The germline V gene has CDR1 ENHRY and CDR2 SYGVKD. Deletions cut 6 bases from V and 7 bases from J, with 13 bases between. The CDR3 loop spans 13 amino acids.